This T cell receptor (beta chain) was sequenced during a study of OX40 agonist ivuxolimab in advanced cancers. At the level of the study: Partial responses were seen in three patients, one with hepatocellular carcinoma and two with cutaneous melanoma.

Data came from immunoSEQ multiplex PCR; TCRdb stores just in-frame clones and leaves some out. The sample lists some 75,000 clones; around 86% were seen once. CDR1 and CDR2 from the germline V gene are LNHDA and SQIVND (reference sequence). The CDR3 covers 17 residues. V was shortened by 7 bases and J by 5 bases, with 26 bases between the two germline ends. The TCR sequence derives from an adult with an advanced solid tumor such as melanoma, head and neck, liver or kidney cancer. This specimen consisted of CD4+ or CD8+ T cells sorted from blood, obtained in a trial of the OX40 agonist ivuxolimab. The chain uses TRBV19 and TRBJ1-2, with a weak D call TRBD1 (6 bases). The CDR3 coding sequence is TGTGCCAGTACCCCCCGGGGGGCACTCCGCGGGGAGTATGGCTACACCTTC. As protein: CASTPRGALRGEYGYTF.